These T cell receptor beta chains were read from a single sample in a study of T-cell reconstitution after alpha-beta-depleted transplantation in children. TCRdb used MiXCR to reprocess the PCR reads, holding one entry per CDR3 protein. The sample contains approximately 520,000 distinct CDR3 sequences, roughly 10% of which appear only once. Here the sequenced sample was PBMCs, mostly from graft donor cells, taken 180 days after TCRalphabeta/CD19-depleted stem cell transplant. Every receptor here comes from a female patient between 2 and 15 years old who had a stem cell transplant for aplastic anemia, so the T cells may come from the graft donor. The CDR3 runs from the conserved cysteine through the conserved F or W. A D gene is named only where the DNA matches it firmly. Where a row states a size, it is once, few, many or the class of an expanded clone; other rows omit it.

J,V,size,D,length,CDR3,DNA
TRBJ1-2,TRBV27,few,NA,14,CASSTTTGGYGYTF,TGTGCCAGCAGTACAACGACAGGAGGTTATGGCTACACCTTC
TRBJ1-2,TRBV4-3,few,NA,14,CASSHRGPNYGYTF,TGCGCCAGCAGCCACCGGGGGCCTAACTATGGCTACACCTTC
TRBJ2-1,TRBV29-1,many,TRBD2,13,CSVMIAGRNEQFF,TGCAGCGTTATGATAGCGGGACGGAATGAGCAGTTCTTC
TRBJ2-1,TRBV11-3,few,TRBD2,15,CASSLVLAGFNEQFF,TGTGCCAGCAGCTTAGTACTAGCGGGTTTCAATGAGCAGTTCTTC
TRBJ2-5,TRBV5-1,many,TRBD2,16,CASSLSPAGGEETQYF,TGCGCCAGCAGCTTGTCGCCAGCGGGGGGCGAAGAGACCCAGTACTTC
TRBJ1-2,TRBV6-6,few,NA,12,CASSINRAGYTF,TGTGCCAGCAGTATTAACAGGGCTGGCTACACCTTC
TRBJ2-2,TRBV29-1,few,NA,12,CSGTVNTGELFF,TGCAGCGGGACAGTGAACACCGGGGAGCTGTTTTTT
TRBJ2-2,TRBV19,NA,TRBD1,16,CASSISDRGIGGELFF,TGTGCCAGTAGTATATCGGACAGGGGGATCGGCGGGGAGCTGTTTTTT
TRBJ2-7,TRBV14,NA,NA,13,CASSQVGTYEQYF,TGTGCCAGCAGCCAAGTCGGGACCTACGAGCAGTACTTC
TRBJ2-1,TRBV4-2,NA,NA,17,CASSQEDFRTPIYEQFF,TGTGCCAGCAGCCAAGAGGACTTTAGGACTCCCATCTATGAGCAGTTCTTC
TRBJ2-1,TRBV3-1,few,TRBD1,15,CASSQGQGLYNEQFF,TGTGCCAGCAGCCAAGGACAGGGGCTGTACAATGAGCAGTTCTTC
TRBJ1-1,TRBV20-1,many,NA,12,CSAEGRNTEAFF,TGCAGTGCTGAGGGAAGGAACACTGAAGCTTTCTTT
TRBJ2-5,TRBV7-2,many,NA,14,CASSLNRRGETQYF,TGTGCCAGCAGCTTAAATCGACGAGGAGAGACCCAGTACTTC
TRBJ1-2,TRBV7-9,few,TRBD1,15,CASSAIRDRDYGYTF,TGTGCCAGCAGCGCTATACGGGACAGGGACTATGGCTACACCTTC
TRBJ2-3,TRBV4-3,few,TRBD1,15,CASNIQGAPLDTQYF,TGCGCCAGCAACATACAGGGGGCGCCCTTAGATACGCAGTATTTT
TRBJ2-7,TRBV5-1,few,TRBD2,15,CASSLGTSGSHEQYF,TGCGCCAGCAGCTTGGGGACTAGCGGGAGCCACGAGCAGTACTTC
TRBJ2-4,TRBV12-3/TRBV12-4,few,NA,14,CASSLSGGKNIQYF,TGTGCCAGCAGTTTATCGGGCGGCAAAAACATTCAGTACTTC
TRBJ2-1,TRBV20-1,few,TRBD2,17,CSARVGGVAGVYNEQFF,TGCAGTGCTAGAGTTGGGGGGGTAGCGGGGGTCTACAATGAGCAGTTCTTC
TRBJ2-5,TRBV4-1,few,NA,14,CASSQGSGQETQYF,TGCGCCAGCAGCCAAGGTAGTGGACAAGAGACCCAGTACTTC
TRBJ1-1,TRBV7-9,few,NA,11,CASSLGYEAFF,TGTGCCAGCAGCTTAGGATATGAAGCTTTCTTT
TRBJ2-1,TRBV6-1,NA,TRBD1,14,CATHRQGAYNEQFF,TGTGCCACCCACCGACAGGGTGCCTACAATGAGCAGTTCTTC
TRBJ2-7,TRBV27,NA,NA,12,CASSPRSYEQYF,TGTGCCAGCAGTCCCCGCTCCTACGAGCAGTACTTC
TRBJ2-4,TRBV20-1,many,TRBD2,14,CTGTSGGAKNIQYF,TGCACCGGGACTAGCGGAGGAGCCAAAAACATTCAGTACTTC
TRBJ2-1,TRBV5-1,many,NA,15,CASSPWGSSYNEQFF,TGCGCCAGCAGCCCCTGGGGGAGCTCCTACAATGAGCAGTTCTTC
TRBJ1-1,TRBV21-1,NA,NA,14,CASSTRGPNTEAFF,TGTGCCAGCAGCACCAGGGGCCCCAACACTGAAGCTTTCTTT
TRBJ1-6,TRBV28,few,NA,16,CASSSGGSSYNSPLHF,TGTGCCAGCAGTTCCGGCGGGAGCTCCTATAATTCACCCCTCCACTTT
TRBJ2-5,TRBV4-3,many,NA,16,CASSQWVGDGQETQYF,TGCGCCAGCAGCCAATGGGTCGGGGATGGGCAAGAGACCCAGTACTTC
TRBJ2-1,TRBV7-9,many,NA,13,CASSLPVLHEQFF,TGTGCCAGCAGCTTACCCGTGCTCCATGAGCAGTTCTTC
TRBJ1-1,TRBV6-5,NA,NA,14,CASSYRGTNTEAFF,TGTGCCAGCAGTTACCGGGGGACGAACACTGAAGCTTTCTTT
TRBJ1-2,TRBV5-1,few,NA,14,CASSLWGPNYGYTF,TGCGCCAGCAGCTTGTGGGGTCCTAACTATGGCTACACCTTC
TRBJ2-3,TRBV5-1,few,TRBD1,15,CASSYFRDRVDTQYF,TGCGCCAGCAGCTACTTCCGGGACAGGGTAGATACGCAGTATTTT
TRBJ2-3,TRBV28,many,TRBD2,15,CASTLLAGDTDTQYF,TGTGCCAGCACCCTACTAGCGGGAGATACTGATACGCAGTATTTT
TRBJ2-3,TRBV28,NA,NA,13,CASNTSPVNTQYF,TGTGCCAGCAATACCTCCCCCGTAAATACGCAGTATTTT
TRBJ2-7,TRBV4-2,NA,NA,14,CASSQQGVAYEQYF,TGTGCCAGCAGCCAGCAAGGCGTTGCCTACGAGCAGTACTTC
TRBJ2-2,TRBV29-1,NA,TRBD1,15,CSVRHPDRDPGELFF,TGCAGCGTTCGTCATCCCGACAGGGACCCCGGGGAGCTGTTTTTT
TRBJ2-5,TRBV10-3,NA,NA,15,CAISAGWGLGETQYF,TGTGCCATCAGTGCCGGTTGGGGGTTGGGGGAGACCCAGTACTTC
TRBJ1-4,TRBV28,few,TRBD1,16,CASSAAQGAGDEKLFF,TGTGCCAGCAGTGCGGCACAGGGGGCAGGGGACGAAAAACTGTTTTTT
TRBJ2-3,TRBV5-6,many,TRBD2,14,CASSSGTSTDTQYF,TGTGCCAGCAGCAGCGGGACTAGCACAGATACGCAGTATTTT
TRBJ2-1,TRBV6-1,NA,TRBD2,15,CASMLGLAGYNEQFF,TGTGCCAGCATGCTCGGGCTAGCGGGTTACAATGAGCAGTTCTTC
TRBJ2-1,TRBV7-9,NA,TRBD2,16,CASSFWTSGGYNEQFF,TGTGCCAGCAGCTTCTGGACTAGCGGGGGATACAATGAGCAGTTCTTC
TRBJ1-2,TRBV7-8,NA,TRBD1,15,CASSLLSTGAYGYTF,TGTGCCAGCAGCTTACTCTCAACAGGGGCCTATGGCTACACCTTC
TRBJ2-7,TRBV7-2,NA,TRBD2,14,CASSGGAGDYEQYF,TGTGCCAGCAGCGGAGGAGCGGGAGACTACGAGCAGTACTTC
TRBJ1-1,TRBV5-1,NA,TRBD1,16,CASSSLTGRGNTEAFF,TGCGCCAGCAGCTCTTTGACAGGGAGGGGGAACACTGAAGCTTTCTTT
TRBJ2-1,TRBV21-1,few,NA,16,CASSILELADYNEQFF,TGTGCCAGCAGCATTCTTGAACTAGCGGACTACAATGAGCAGTTCTTC
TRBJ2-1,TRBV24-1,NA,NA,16,CATSAGQILSYNEQFF,TGTGCCACCAGTGCCGGACAGATCCTCTCCTACAATGAGCAGTTCTTC
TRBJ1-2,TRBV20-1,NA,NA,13,CSAREMGVGGYTF,TGCAGTGCTAGAGAGATGGGGGTGGGTGGCTACACCTTC
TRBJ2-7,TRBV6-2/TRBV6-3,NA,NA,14,CASSYLRGGSEQYF,TGTGCCAGCAGTTACCTGCGGGGCGGCTCCGAGCAGTACTTC
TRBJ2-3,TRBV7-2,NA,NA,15,CACSFIAVYGDTQYF,TGTGCCTGCAGCTTTATAGCTGTTTATGGAGATACGCAGTATTTT
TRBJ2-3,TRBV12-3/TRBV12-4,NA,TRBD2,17,CASSFGPSGRVTDTQYF,TGTGCCAGCAGTTTTGGCCCTAGCGGGAGAGTCACAGATACGCAGTATTTT
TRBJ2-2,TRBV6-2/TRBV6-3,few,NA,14,CASSYTGNTGELFF,TGTGCCAGCAGTTATACAGGGAACACCGGGGAGCTGTTTTTT
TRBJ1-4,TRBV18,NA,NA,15,CASSPARGTNEKLFF,TGTGCCAGCTCACCCGCCAGGGGCACTAATGAAAAACTGTTTTTT